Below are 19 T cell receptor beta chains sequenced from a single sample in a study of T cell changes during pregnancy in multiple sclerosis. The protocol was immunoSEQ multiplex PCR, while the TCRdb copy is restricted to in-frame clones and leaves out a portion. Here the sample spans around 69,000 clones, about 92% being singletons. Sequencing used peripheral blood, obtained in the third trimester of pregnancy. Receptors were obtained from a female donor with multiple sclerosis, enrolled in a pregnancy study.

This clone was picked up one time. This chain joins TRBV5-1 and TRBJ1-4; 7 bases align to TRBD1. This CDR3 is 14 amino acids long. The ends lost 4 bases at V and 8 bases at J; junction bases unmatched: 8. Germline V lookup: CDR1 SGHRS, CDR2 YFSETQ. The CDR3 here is CASSPDRLGEKLFF. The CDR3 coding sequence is TGCGCCAGCAGCCCGGACAGGTTAGGGGAAAAACTGTTTTTT.

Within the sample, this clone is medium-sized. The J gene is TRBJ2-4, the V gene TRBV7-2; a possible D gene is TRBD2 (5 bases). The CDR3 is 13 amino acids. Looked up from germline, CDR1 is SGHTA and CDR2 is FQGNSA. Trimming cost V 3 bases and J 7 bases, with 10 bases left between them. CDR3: CASSLREPNIQYF. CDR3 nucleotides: TGTGCCAGCAGCTTGAGGGAGCCGAACATTCAGTACTTC.

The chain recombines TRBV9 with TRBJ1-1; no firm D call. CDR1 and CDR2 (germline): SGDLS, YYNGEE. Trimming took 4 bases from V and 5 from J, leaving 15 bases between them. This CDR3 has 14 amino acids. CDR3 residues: CASSPRLSGTEAFF. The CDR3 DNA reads TGTGCCAGCAGCCCAAGACTGAGCGGAACTGAAGCTTTCTTT.

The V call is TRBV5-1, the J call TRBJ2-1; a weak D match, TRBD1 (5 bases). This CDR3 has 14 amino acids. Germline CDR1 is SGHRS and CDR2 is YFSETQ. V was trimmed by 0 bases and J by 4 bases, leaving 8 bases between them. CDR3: CASSLDDSYNEQFF. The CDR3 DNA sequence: TGCGCCAGCAGCTTGGACGACAGTTACAATGAGCAGTTCTTC.

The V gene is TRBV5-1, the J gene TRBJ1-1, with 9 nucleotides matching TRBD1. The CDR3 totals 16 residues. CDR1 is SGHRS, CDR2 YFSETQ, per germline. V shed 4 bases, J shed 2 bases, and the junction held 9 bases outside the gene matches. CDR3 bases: TGCGCCAGCAGCATATTCAACAGGGGGCCTAACACTGAAGCTTTCTTT. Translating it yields CASSIFNRGPNTEAFF.

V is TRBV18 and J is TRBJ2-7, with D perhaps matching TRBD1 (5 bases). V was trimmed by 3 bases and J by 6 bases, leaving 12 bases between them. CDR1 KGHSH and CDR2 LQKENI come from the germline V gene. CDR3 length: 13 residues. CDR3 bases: TGTGCCAGCTCACCCAGCCCCCAGGGCGAGCAGTACTTC. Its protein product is CASSPSPQGEQYF.

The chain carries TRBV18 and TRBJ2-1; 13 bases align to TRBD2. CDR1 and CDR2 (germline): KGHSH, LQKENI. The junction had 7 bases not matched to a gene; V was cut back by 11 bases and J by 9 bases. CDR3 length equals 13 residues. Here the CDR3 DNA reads TGTGCCGGAACTAGCGGGAGGGAGAGTGAGCAGTTCTTC. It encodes CAGTSGRESEQFF.

The DNA of the CDR3 is TGCGCCAGCAGCTTGAAATCAGGGCTGGGAACTGAAGCTTTCTTT. Translation: CASSLKSGLGTEAFF. The rearrangement uses TRBV5-1 and TRBJ1-1, with D perhaps TRBD1 (5 bases). Germline V gives CDR1 SGHRS, CDR2 YFSETQ. The germline V and J ends were trimmed by 1 base and 5 bases, with 15 bases remaining between them. This CDR3 has 15 amino acids.

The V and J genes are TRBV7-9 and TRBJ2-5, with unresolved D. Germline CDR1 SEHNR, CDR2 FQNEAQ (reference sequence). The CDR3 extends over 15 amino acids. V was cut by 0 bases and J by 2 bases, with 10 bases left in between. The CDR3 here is CASSLAAGAQETQYF. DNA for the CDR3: TGTGCCAGCAGCTTAGCAGCCGGAGCGCAAGAGACCCAGTACTTC.

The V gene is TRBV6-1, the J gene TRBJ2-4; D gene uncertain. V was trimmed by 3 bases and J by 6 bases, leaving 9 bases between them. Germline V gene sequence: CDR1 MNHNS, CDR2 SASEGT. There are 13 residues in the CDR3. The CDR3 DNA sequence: TGTGCCAGCAGTGATGGCCAGATAAACATTCAGTACTTC. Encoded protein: CASSDGQINIQYF.

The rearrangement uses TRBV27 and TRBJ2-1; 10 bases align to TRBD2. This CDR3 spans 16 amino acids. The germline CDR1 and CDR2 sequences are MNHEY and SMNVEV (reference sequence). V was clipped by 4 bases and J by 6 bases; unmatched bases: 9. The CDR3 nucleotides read TGTGCCAGCAGTTCCGTTTTAAGCGGGAGGGCCAATGAGCAGTTCTTC. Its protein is CASSSVLSGRANEQFF.

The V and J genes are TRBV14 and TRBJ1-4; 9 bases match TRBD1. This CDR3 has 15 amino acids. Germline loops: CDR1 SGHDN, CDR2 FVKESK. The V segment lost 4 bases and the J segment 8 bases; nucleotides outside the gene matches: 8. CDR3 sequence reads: CASSPLGQGREKLFF. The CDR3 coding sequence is TGTGCCAGCAGCCCACTGGGACAGGGTCGCGAAAAACTGTTTTTT.

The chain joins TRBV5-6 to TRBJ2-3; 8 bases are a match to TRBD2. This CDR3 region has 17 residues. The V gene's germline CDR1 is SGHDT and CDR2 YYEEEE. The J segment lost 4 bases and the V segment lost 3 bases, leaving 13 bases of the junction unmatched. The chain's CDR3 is CASSWGSDGRAPDTQYF. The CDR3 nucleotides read TGTGCCAGCAGCTGGGGGTCTGACGGGAGGGCCCCAGATACGCAGTATTTT.

CDR3: CASATGGQASYEQYF. The CDR3 DNA is TGTGCCAGCGCGACGGGGGGACAGGCATCCTACGAGCAGTACTTC. The genes are TRBV9 and TRBJ2-7, with a tentative D call TRBD1 (8 bases). The CDR3 loop spans 15 amino acids. Germline loops: CDR1 SGDLS, CDR2 YYNGEE. Trimming shortened V by 7 bases and J by 1 base, and 18 bases separated the two germline ends.

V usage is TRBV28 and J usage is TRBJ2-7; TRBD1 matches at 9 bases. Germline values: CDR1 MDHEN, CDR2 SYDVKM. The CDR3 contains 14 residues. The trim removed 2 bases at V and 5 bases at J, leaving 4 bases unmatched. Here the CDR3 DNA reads TGTGCCAGCAGTTTACGGGACAGGGTCCACGAGCAGTACTTC. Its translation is CASSLRDRVHEQYF.

The CDR3 coding sequence is TGTGCCAGCAGCTTCTTAGAGACCCAGTACTTC. The encoded protein is CASSFLETQYF. V is TRBV7-8 and J is TRBJ2-5; no firm D call. Per germline, CDR1 SGHVS and CDR2 FQNEAQ. CDR3 length: 11 residues. Trimming removed 3 bases at V and 4 bases at J, with 3 bases between.

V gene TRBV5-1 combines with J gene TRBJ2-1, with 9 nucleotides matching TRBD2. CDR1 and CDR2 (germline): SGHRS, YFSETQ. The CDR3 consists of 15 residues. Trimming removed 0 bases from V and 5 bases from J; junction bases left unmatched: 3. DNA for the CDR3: TGCGCCAGCAGCTTGGAGGGACTAGCTAACAATGAGCAGTTCTTC. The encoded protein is CASSLEGLANNEQFF.

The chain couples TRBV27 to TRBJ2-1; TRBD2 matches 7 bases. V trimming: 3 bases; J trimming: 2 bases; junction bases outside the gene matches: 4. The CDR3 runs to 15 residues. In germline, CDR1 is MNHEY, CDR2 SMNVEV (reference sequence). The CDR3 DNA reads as TGTGCCAGCAGTTTGTTGGGAGGGCCCTACAATGAGCAGTTCTTC. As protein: CASSLLGGPYNEQFF.

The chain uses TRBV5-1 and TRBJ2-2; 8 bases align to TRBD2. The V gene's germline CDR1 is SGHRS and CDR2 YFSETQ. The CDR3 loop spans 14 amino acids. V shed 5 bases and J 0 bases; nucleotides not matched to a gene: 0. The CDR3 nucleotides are TGCGCCAGCAGGGGACTAGCGAACACCGGGGAGCTGTTTTTT. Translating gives CASRGLANTGELFF.